The next 20 T cell receptor beta chains were all read from a single sample in a study of shared clonotypes between healthy human individuals. Repertoires were generated with immunoSEQ multiplex PCR, while TCRdb's copy carries only in-frame clones and drops some. The sample carries around 2.1 million clones, nearly 97% recorded once. Sample: naive CD4+ T cells sorted from blood. Subset: CD45RA+ positively selected. Receptor source: a young man in good health.

The chain has TRBV10-2 and TRBJ2-7, with D possibly TRBD2 on 6 matching bases. This CDR3 comprises 14 residues. Per the germline V gene, CDR1 is WSHSY and CDR2 is SAAADI. V dropped 2 bases and J dropped 5 bases, with 13 bases sitting between them. CDR3 bases: TGCGCCAGCAGTGAGGCGGGGCGGTCCCACGAGCAGTACTTC. Translated: CASSEAGRSHEQYF.

V is TRBV6-5 and J is TRBJ1-4, with D unclear. Germline lookup yields CDR1 MNHEY and CDR2 SVGAGI. Trimming took off 4 bases at V and 8 bases at J, with 11 bases between the two ends. The CDR3 is 13 amino acids. The CDR3 nucleotides are TGTGCCAGCAGTTCTAATAGAGGGGAAAAACTGTTTTTT. It yields the protein CASSSNRGEKLFF.

The chain couples TRBV7-6 to TRBJ2-2; tentatively, D is TRBD2 (6 bases). The CDR3 spans 12 residues. Germline V gene data show CDR1 as SGHVS and CDR2 as FNYEAQ. V lost 4 bases, J lost 13 bases, and 13 bases lay in between. CDR3: CASSSSEGRLFF. DNA of the CDR3: TGTGCCAGCAGCTCATCGGAGGGCAGGCTGTTTTTT.

The chain links TRBV30 to TRBJ1-2; TRBD1 might be the D (5 bases). V dropped 8 bases and J dropped 5 bases, with 18 bases sitting between them. The CDR3 length is 13 residues. Germline V lookup: CDR1 GTSNPN, CDR2 SVGIG (reference sequence). This chain's CDR3 is CARSGGWGYGYTF. The CDR3 region has the DNA TGTGCCCGCTCTGGGGGTTGGGGGTATGGCTACACCTTC.

This clone occurred once. This chain uses TRBV2 with TRBJ1-3; no clear D. Germline V gene sequence: CDR1 SNHLY, CDR2 FYNNEI. The CDR3 runs 15 residues. V was pared by 1 base and J by 0 bases, with 7 bases between. This chain's CDR3 is CASSEDSGSGNTIYF. The CDR3 DNA reads as TGTGCCAGCAGTGAAGACTCAGGCTCTGGAAACACCATATATTTT.

As to this clone: Within the sample, other DNA sequences also encode this same CDR3. The chain is built from TRBV18 and TRBJ2-5, with 8 bases lining up with TRBD1. The CDR3 consists of 14 residues. Germline CDR1 and CDR2: KGHSH and LQKENI. The J segment lost 2 bases and the V segment lost 6 bases, leaving 5 bases of the junction unmatched. CDR3 nucleotides: TGTGCCAGCTCCCTGGGACAGGCACAAGAGACCCAGTACTTC. Translating it yields CASSLGQAQETQYF.

This sequence joins TRBV18 and TRBJ1-1, with a weak D call TRBD1 (6 bases). The germline V gene has CDR1 KGHSH and CDR2 LQKENI. Trimming took off 5 bases at V and 11 bases at J, with 24 bases between the two ends. The CDR3 contains 15 residues. This CDR3 is CASSSSRMSQGLAFF. The CDR3 bases are TGTGCCAGCTCAAGCAGTCGAATGTCCCAGGGGTTGGCTTTCTTT.

This clone was recorded once. The J gene is TRBJ2-2, the V gene TRBV4-1; D remains unclear. The CDR3 is made up of 16 amino acids. The V and J ends lost 1 base and 5 bases respectively, with 14 bases between them. Germline loops: CDR1 MGHRA, CDR2 YSYEKL. In nucleotides, the CDR3 is TGCGCCAGCAGCCAAGTGGGCGTATCACGGACCGGGGAGCTGTTTTTT. Translation: CASSQVGVSRTGELFF.

There are a few counts of this clone. The genes are TRBV5-1 and TRBJ2-7; D is possibly TRBD1 or TRBD2 (6 bases each). V lost 0 bases to trimming and J lost 4 bases, with 14 bases between them. This CDR3 contains 15 residues. The V gene's germline CDR1 is SGHRS and CDR2 YFSETQ. The CDR3 loop reads CASSLVRRGVYEQYF. The CDR3 coding sequence is TGCGCCAGCAGCTTGGTGCGGAGGGGGGTGTACGAGCAGTACTTC.

The chain links TRBV10-3 to TRBJ1-1, with 10 bases fitting TRBD1. The length of the CDR3 is 14 residues. CDR1 ENHRY and CDR2 SYGVKD come from the germline V gene. V was clipped by 6 bases and J by 3 bases; unmatched bases: 4. CDR3 loop: CAIRGTGADTEAFF. As DNA, the CDR3 is TGTGCCATCAGGGGGACAGGGGCCGACACTGAAGCTTTCTTT.

This clone was seen once. This chain uses TRBV5-4 with TRBJ2-3; D is possibly TRBD2 (6 bases). The germline V and J ends were trimmed by 7 bases and 0 bases, with 18 bases remaining between them. Germline V gene lookup returns CDR1 SGHNT and CDR2 YYREEE (reference sequence). This CDR3 has 16 residues. CDR3 residues: CASPASGSSSTDTQYF. For the CDR3, the DNA is TGTGCCAGCCCAGCTTCCGGGAGTAGTAGCACAGATACGCAGTATTTT.

The chain links TRBV10-3 to TRBJ2-7; D unclear. Germline CDR1 is ENHRY and CDR2 is SYGVKD. The V end was cut by 11 bases, the J end by 4 bases, with 12 bases between. The CDR3 is made up of 11 amino acids. The CDR3 reads CASRGEYEQYF. CDR3 DNA: TGTGCCTCGAGAGGAGAGTACGAGCAGTACTTC.

The chain carries TRBV11-2 and TRBJ2-5, with TRBD2 as a possible D gene (5 bases). The length of the CDR3 is 12 residues. The germline V gene has CDR1 SGHAT and CDR2 FQNNGV. Trimming removed 5 bases at V and 7 bases at J, with 11 bases between. Here the CDR3 reads CASSPGERTQYF. In nucleotides, the CDR3 is TGTGCCAGCAGCCCCGGGGAGCGGACCCAGTACTTC.

The chain employs TRBV6-5 and TRBJ2-2; D possibly matches TRBD1 or TRBD2 (5 bases each). This CDR3 comprises 14 residues. CDR1 is MNHEY and CDR2 is SVGAGI in the germline V gene. Deletions cut 5 bases from V and 6 bases from J, with 13 bases between. CDR3 loop: CASSRDGPSGELFF. The CDR3 DNA reads as TGTGCCAGCAGTCGGGACGGACCCTCCGGGGAGCTGTTTTTT.

The V call is TRBV10-3, the J call TRBJ1-6; D perhaps matches TRBD1 (6 bases). V was shortened by 0 bases and J by 14 bases, with 14 bases between the two germline ends. This CDR3 spans 14 amino acids. Per germline, CDR1 ENHRY and CDR2 SYGVKD. CDR3 DNA: TGTGCCATCAGTGAGTCCCGGGGGCCTGTCGCCCTCCACTTT. This translates into CAISESRGPVALHF.

This clone was found once. This rearrangement joins TRBV7-2 to TRBJ1-2; 7 positions agree with TRBD1. Germline V lookup: CDR1 SGHTA, CDR2 FQGNSA. V was pared by 5 bases and J by 0 bases, with 9 bases of the junction left unmatched. There are 16 residues in the CDR3. The CDR3 sequence: CASSAGAGGANYGYTF. The CDR3 DNA follows: TGTGCCAGCAGCGCTGGGGCAGGGGGTGCTAACTATGGCTACACCTTC.

The rearrangement links TRBV19 to TRBJ1-5; D is undetermined. This CDR3 has 13 amino acids. With 10 bases removed from V and 2 bases from J, the gap between germline ends came to 12 bases. CDR1 and CDR2 (germline): LNHDA, SQIVND (reference sequence). Here the CDR3 reads CATTEAGNQPQHF. Here the CDR3 DNA reads TGTGCCACAACGGAGGCAGGCAATCAGCCCCAGCATTTT.

This clone appeared a few times. The chain couples TRBV18 to TRBJ1-1, with TRBD1 as a possible D gene (5 bases). The germline V gene has CDR1 KGHSH and CDR2 LQKENI. The CDR3 totals 14 residues. Trimming removed 3 bases at V and 1 base at J, with 9 bases between. The CDR3 loop is CASSPGVENTEAFF. The CDR3 nucleotides are TGTGCCAGCTCACCGGGGGTGGAGAACACTGAAGCTTTCTTT.

The gene calls are TRBV27 and TRBJ2-5; 16 nucleotides match TRBD2. The CDR3 runs 15 residues. V lost 9 bases and J lost 4; bases outside the gene matches: 5. CDR1 MNHEY and CDR2 SMNVEV come from the germline V gene (reference sequence). CDR3 region: CASGTSGRASETQYF. The CDR3 nucleotides read TGTGCCAGTGGGACTAGCGGGAGGGCGTCAGAGACCCAGTACTTC.

This chain connects TRBV7-9 to TRBJ2-7; 10 bases line up with TRBD1. Germline V CDR1 and CDR2: SEHNR, FQNEAQ (reference sequence). The CDR3 consists of 18 residues. V shed 7 bases and J 1 base; nucleotides not matched to a gene: 16. The CDR3 DNA reads as TGTGCCAGCACCTTTACCGGGACAGGGGCTTCTACTTCCTACGAGCAGTACTTC. Its protein is CASTFTGTGASTSYEQYF.